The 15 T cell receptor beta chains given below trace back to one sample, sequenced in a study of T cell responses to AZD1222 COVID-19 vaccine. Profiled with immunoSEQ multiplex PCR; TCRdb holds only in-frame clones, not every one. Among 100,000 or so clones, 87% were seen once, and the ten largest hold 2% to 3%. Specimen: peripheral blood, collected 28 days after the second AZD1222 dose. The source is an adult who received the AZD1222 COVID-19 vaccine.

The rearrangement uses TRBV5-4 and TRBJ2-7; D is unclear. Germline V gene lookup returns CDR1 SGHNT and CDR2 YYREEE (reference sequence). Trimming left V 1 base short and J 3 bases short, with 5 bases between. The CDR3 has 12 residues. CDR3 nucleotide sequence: TGTGCCAGCAGCTTGCAAAGCTACGAGCAGTACTTC. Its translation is CASSLQSYEQYF.

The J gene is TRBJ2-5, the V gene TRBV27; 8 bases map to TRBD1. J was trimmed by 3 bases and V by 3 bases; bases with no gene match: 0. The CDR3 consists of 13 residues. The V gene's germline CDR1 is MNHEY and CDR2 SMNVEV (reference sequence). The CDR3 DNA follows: TGTGCCAGCAGTTTGGGACAGGAAGAGACCCAGTACTTC. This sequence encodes CASSLGQEETQYF.

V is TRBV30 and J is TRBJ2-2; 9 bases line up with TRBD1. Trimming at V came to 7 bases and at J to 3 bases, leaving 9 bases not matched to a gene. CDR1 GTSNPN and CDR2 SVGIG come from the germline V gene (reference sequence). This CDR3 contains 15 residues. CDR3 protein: CALEIRTGDTGELFF. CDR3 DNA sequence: TGTGCCTTGGAAATCCGGACAGGGGACACCGGGGAGCTGTTTTTT. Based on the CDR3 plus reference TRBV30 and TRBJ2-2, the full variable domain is SQTIHQWPATLVQPVGSPLSLECTVEGTSNPNLYWYRQAAGRGLQLLFYSVGIGQISSEVPQNLSASRPQDRQFILSSKKLLLSDSGFYLCALEIRTGDTGELFFGEGSRLTVL.

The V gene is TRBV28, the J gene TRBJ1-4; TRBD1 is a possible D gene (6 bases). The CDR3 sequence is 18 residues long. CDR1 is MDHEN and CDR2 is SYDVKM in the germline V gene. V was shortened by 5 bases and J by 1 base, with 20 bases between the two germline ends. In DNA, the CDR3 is TGTGCCAGCAGTGACCCTAGGGGGGCGGTGAAAACTAATGAAAAACTGTTTTTT. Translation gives CASSDPRGAVKTNEKLFF. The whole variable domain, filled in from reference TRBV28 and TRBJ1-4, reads DVKVTQSSRYLVKRTGEKVFLECVQDMDHENMFWYRQDPGLGLRLIYFSYDVKMKEKGDIPEGYSVSREKKERFSLILESASTNQTSMYLCASSDPRGAVKTNEKLFFGSGTQLSVL.

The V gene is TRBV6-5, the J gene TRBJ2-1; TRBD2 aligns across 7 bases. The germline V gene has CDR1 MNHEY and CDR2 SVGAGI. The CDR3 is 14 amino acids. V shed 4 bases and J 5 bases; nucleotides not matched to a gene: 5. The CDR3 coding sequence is TGTGCCAGCAGTTGGGAGGGCTCACACAATGAGCAGTTCTTC. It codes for CASSWEGSHNEQFF.

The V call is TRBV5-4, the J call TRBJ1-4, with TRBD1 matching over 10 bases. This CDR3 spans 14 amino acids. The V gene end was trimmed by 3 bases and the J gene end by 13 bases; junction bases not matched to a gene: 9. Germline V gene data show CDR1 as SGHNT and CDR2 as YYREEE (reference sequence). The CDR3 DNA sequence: TGTGCCAGCAGCTCCCGGGACAGGGGAAATCGACTGTTTTTT. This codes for CASSSRDRGNRLFF.

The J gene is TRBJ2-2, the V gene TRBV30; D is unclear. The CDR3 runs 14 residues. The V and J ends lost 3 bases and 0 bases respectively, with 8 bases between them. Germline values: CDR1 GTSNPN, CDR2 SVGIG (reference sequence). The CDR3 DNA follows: TGTGCCTGGAGCGGAAGGGCGAACACCGGGGAGCTGTTTTTT. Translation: CAWSGRANTGELFF.

The CDR3 DNA is TGTGCCATCAGTGAGTCATGGCGGGAGCATGAGCAGTTCTTC. Its protein is CAISESWREHEQFF. This chain connects TRBV10-3 to TRBJ2-1, with 7 bases fitting TRBD2. Germline CDR1 and CDR2: ENHRY and SYGVKD. Losses at the gene ends were 0 bases for V and 8 bases for J; bases not matched to a gene: 4. This CDR3 has 14 residues.

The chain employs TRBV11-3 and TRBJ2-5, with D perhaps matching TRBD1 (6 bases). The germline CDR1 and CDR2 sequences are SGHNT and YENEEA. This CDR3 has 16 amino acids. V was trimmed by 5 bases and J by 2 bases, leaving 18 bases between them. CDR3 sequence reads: CASSIGSGTKQETQYF. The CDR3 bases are TGTGCCAGCAGCATCGGGTCCGGGACAAAGCAAGAGACCCAGTACTTC.

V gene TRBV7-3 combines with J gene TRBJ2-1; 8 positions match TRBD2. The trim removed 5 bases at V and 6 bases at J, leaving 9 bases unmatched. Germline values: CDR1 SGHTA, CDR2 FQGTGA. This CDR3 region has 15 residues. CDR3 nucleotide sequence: TGTGCCAGCAGCCCTGACTCAGCGGGAGTCAATGAGCAGTTCTTC. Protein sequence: CASSPDSAGVNEQFF.

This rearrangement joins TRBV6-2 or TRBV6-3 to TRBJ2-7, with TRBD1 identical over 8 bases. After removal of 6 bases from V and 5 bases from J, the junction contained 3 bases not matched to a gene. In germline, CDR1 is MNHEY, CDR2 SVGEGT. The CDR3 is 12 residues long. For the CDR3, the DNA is TGTGCCAGCAGCTCGGACAGGGACGAGCAGTACTTC. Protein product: CASSSDRDEQYF.

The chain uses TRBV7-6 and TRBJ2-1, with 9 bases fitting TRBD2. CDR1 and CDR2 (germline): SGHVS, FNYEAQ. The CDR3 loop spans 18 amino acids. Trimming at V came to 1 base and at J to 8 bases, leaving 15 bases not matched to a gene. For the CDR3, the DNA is TGTGCCAGCAGCTTAGGTCGCCTAGCGGGATCCCCAATGGATGAGCAGTTCTTC. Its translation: CASSLGRLAGSPMDEQFF.

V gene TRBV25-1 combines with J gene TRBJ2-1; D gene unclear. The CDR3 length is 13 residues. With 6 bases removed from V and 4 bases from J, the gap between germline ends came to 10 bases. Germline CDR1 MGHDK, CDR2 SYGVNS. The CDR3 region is CASSPRVYNEQFF. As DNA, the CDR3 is TGTGCCAGCAGCCCCCGGGTGTACAATGAGCAGTTCTTC.

This chain's CDR3 is CASSYPGRGTEAFF. DNA of the CDR3: TGTGCCAGCAGTTACCCGGGGAGGGGCACTGAAGCTTTCTTT. This sequence joins TRBV6-9 and TRBJ1-1, with D tentatively TRBD1 (5 bases). This CDR3 is 14 amino acids long. V lost 3 bases and J lost 4, with 12 bases in between. In germline, CDR1 is MNHGY, CDR2 SVAAGI.

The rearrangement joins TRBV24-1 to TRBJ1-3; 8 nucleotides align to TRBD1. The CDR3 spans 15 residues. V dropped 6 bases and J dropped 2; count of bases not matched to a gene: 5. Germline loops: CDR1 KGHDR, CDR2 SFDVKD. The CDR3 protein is CATSSGGDTGNTIYF. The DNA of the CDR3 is TGTGCCACCAGTTCAGGGGGCGATACTGGAAACACCATATATTTT.